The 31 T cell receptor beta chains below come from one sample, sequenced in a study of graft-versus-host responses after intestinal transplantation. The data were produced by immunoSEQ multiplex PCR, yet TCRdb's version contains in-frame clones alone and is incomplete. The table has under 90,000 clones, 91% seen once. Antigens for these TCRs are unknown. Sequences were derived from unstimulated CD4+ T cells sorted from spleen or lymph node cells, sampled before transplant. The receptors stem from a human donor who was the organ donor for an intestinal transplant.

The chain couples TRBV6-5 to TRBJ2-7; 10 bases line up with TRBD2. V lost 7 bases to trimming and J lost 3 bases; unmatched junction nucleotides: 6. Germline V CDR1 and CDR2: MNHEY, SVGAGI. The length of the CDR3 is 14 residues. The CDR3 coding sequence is TGTGCCAGCAACGGACTAGCGGATGACTACGAGCAGTACTTC. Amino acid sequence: CASNGLADDYEQYF.

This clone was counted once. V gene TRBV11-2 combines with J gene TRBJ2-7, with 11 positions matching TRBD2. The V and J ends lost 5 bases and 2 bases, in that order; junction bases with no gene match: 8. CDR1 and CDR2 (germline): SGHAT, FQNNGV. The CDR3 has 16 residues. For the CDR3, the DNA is TGTGCCAGCAGCCTCACCCTAGCGGGGGGCCCCTACGAGCAGTACTTC. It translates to CASSLTLAGGPYEQYF.

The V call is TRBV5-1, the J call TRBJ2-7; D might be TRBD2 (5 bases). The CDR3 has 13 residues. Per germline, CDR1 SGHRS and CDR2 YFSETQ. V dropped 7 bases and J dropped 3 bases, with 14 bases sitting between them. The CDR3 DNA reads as TGCGCCAGCGCACGGACTGGAAGCTACGAGCAGTACTTC. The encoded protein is CASARTGSYEQYF.

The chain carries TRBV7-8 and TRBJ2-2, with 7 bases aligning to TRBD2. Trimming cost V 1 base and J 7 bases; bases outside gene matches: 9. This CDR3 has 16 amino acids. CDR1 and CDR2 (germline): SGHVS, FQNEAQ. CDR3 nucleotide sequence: TGTGCCAGCAGCTTAGATGGTCGCGGGGGAGTCGGGGAGCTGTTTTTT. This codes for CASSLDGRGGVGELFF.

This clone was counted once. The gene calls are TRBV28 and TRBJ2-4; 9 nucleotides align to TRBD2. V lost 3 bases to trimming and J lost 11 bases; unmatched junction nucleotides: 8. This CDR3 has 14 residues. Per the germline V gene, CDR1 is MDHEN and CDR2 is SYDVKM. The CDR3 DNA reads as TGTGCCAGCAGTTTTTATCCTAGCGGGACGGTTCAGTACTTC. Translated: CASSFYPSGTVQYF.

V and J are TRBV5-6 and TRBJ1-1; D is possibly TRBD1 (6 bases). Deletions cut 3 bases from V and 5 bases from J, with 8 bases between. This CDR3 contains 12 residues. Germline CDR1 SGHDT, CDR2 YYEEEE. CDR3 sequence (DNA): TGTGCCAGCAGCTCGACAGGAACTGAAGCTTTCTTT. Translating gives CASSSTGTEAFF.

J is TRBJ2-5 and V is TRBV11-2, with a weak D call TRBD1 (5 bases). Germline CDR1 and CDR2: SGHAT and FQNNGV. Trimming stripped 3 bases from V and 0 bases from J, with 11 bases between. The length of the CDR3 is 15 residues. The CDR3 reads CASSFLGPYQETQYF. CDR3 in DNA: TGTGCCAGCAGCTTTTTGGGGCCTTACCAAGAGACCCAGTACTTC.

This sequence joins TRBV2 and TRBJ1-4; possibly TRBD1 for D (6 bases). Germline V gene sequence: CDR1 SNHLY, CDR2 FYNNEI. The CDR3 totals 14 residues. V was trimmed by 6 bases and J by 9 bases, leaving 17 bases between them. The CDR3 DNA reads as TGTGCCAGCAGCCGGTTGGCAGGGGAGCAAAAACTGTTTTTT. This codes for CASSRLAGEQKLFF.

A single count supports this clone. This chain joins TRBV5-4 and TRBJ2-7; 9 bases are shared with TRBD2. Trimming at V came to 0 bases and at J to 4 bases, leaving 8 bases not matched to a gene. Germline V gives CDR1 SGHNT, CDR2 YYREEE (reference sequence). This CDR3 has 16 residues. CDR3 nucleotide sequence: TGTGCCAGCAGCTTGGGGTTAGCGGGGGATCCGTACGAGCAGTACTTC. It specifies CASSLGLAGDPYEQYF.

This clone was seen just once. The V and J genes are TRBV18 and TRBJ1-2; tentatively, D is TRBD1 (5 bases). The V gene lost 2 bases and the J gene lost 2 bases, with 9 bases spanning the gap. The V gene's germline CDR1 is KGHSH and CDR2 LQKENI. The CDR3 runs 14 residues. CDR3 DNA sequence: TGTGCCAGCTCACCAGTGACAGACAACTATGGCTACACCTTC. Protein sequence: CASSPVTDNYGYTF.

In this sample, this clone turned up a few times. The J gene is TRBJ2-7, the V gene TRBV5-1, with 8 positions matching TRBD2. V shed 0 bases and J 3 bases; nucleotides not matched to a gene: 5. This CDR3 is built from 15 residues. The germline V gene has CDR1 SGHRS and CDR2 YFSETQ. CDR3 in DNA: TGCGCCAGCAGCTTGGGTCTGGCGGGGGGCTACGAGCAGTACTTC. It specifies CASSLGLAGGYEQYF.

The CDR3 loop is CASSLTGVSGNTIYF. Written as DNA, the CDR3 is TGTGCCAGCAGCTTAACCGGGGTCTCTGGAAACACCATATATTTT. The rearrangement joins TRBV7-2 to TRBJ1-3, with D hard to call. V was pared by 2 bases and J by 0 bases, with 8 bases between. Germline CDR1 is SGHTA and CDR2 is FQGNSA. The CDR3 has 15 residues.

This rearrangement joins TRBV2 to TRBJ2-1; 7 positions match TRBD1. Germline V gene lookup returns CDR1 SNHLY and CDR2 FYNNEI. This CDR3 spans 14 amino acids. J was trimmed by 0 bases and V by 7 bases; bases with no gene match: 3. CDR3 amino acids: CASMDRISYNEQFF. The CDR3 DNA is TGTGCCAGCATGGACAGGATCTCCTACAATGAGCAGTTCTTC.

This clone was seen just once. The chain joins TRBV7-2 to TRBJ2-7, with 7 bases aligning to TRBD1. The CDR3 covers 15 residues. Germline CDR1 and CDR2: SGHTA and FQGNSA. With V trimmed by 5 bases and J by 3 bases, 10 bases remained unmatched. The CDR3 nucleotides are TGTGCCAGCAGCCATCCCGGGACAGCTCACTACGAGCAGTACTTC. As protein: CASSHPGTAHYEQYF.

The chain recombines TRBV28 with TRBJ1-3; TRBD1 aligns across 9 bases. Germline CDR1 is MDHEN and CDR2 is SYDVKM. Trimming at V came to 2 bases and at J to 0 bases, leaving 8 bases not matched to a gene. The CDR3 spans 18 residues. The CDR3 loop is CASSLRFGTGRSGNTIYF. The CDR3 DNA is TGTGCCAGCAGTTTAAGGTTTGGGACAGGGCGCTCTGGAAACACCATATATTTT.

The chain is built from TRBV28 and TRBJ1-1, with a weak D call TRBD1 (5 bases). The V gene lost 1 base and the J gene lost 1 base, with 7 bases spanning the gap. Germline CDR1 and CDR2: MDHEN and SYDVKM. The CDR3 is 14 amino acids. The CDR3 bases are TGTGCCAGCAGTTTATTCGGACAGAACACTGAAGCTTTCTTT. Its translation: CASSLFGQNTEAFF.

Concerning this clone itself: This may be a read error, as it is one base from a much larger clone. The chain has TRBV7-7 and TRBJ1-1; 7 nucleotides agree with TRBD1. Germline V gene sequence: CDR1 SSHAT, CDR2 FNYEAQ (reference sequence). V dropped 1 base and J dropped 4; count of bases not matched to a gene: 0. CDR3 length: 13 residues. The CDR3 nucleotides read TGTGCCAGCAGCTTAGACAGGGGCACTGAAGCTTTCTTT. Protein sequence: CASSLDRGTEAFF.

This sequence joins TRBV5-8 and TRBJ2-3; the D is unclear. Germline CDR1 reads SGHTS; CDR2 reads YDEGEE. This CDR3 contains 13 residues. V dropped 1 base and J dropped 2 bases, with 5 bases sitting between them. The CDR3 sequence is CASSLMYTDTQYF. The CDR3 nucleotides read TGTGCCAGCAGCTTGATGTACACAGATACGCAGTATTTT.

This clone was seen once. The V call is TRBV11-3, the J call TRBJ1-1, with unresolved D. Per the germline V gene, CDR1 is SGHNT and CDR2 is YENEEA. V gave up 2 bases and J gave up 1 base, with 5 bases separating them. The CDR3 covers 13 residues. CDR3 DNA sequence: TGTGCCAGCAGCTTACAACAGAACACTGAAGCTTTCTTT. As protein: CASSLQQNTEAFF.

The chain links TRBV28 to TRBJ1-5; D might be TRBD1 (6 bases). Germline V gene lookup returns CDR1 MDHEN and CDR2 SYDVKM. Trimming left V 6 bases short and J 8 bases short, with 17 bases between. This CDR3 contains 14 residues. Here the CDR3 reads CASRQEGGLKPQHF. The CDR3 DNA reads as TGTGCCAGCAGGCAGGAGGGGGGGTTGAAGCCCCAGCATTTT.

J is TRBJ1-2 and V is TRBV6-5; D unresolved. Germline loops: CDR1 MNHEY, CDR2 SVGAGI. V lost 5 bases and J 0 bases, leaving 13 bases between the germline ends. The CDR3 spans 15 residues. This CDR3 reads CASSLVKGANYGYTF. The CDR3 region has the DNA TGTGCCAGCAGTCTCGTTAAGGGAGCTAACTATGGCTACACCTTC.

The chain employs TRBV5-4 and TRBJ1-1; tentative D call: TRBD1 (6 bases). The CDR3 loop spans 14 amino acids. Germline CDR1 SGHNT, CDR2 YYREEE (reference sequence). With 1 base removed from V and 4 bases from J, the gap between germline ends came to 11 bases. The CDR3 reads CASSLWLQGTEAFF. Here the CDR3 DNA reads TGTGCCAGCAGCTTGTGGTTACAGGGCACTGAAGCTTTCTTT.

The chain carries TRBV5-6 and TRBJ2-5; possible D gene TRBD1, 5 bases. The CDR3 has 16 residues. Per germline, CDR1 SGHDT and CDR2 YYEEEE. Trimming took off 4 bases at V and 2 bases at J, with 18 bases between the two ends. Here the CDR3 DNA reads TGTGCCAGCAGCCCTTCCCCGACAGTCACTCAAGAGACCCAGTACTTC. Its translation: CASSPSPTVTQETQYF. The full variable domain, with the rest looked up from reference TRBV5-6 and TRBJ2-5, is DAGVTQSPTHLIKTRGQQVTLRCSPKSGHDTVSWYQQALGQGPQFIFQYYEEEERQRGNFPDRFSGHQFPNYSSELNVNALLLGDSALYLCASSPSPTVTQETQYFGPGTRLLVL.

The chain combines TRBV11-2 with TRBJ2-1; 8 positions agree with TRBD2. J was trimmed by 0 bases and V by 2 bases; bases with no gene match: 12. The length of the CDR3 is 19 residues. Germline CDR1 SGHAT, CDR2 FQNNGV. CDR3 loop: CASSLRLAGLPSSYNEQFF. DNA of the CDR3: TGTGCCAGCAGCTTAAGGCTAGCGGGCCTGCCTAGCTCCTACAATGAGCAGTTCTTC.

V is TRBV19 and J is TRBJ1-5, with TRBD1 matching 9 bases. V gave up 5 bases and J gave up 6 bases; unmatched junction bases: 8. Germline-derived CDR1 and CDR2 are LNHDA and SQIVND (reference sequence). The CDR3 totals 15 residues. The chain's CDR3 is CASSAQGAYGQPQHF. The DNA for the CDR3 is TGTGCCAGTAGTGCACAGGGGGCGTATGGTCAGCCCCAGCATTTT.

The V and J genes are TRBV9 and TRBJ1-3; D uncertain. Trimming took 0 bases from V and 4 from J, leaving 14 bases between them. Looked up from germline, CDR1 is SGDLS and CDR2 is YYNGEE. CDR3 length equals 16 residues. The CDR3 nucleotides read TGTGCCAGCAGCGTAGCTGAGGGTTGGATCGGAAACACCATATATTTT. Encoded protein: CASSVAEGWIGNTIYF.

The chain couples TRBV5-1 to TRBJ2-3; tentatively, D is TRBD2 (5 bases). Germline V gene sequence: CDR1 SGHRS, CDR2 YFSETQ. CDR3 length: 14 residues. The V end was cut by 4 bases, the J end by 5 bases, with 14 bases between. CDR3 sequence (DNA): TGCGCCAGCAGCCGTGGGAGTTTGGTAGATACGCAGTATTTT. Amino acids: CASSRGSLVDTQYF.

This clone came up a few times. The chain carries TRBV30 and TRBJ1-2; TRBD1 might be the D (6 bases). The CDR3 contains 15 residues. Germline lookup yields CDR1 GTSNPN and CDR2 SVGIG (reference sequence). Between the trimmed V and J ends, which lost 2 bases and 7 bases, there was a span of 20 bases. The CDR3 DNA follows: TGTGCCTGGAGTCAGGGGCCCCTTTCCCTCGGTGGCTACACCTTC. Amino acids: CAWSQGPLSLGGYTF.

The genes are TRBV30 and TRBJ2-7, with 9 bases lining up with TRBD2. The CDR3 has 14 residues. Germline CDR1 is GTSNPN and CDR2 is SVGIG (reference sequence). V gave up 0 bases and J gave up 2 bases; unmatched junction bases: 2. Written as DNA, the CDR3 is TGTGCCTGGAGTGTGGGCGGGAGGGCCTACGAGCAGTACTTC. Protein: CAWSVGGRAYEQYF.

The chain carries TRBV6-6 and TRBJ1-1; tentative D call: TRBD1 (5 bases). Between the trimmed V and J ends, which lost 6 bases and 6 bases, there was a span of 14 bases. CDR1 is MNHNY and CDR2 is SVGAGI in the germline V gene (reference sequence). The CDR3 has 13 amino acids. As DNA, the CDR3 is TGTGCCAGCAGCTCAACTCGGGGGGCTGAAGCTTTCTTT. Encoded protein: CASSSTRGAEAFF.

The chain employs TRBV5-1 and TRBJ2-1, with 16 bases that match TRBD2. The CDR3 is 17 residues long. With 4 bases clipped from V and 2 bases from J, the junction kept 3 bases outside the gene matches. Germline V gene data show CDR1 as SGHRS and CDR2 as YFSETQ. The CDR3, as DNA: TGCGCCAGCAGCCCGGGACTAGCGGGAGGGCCCTACAATGAGCAGTTCTTC. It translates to CASSPGLAGGPYNEQFF. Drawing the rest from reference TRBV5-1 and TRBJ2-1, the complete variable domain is KAGVTQTPRYLIKTRGQQVTLSCSPISGHRSVSWYQQTPGQGLQFLFEYFSETQRNKGNFPGRFSGRQFSNSRSEMNVSTLELGDSALYLCASSPGLAGGPYNEQFFGPGTRLTVL.